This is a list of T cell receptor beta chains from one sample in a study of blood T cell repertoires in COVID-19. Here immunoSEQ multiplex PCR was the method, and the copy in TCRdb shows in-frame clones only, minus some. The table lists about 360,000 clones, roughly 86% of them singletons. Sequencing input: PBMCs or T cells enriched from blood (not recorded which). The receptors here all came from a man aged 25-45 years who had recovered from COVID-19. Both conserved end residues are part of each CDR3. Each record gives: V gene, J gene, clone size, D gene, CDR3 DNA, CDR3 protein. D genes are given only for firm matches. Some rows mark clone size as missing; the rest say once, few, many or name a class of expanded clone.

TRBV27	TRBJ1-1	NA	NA	TGTGCCAGCAGTAGAGACTGGTCTGAAGCTTTCTTT	CASSRDWSEAFF
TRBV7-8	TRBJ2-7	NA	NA	TGTGCCAGCAGCTTTTCAGGGGGGTACGAGCAGTACTTC	CASSFSGGYEQYF
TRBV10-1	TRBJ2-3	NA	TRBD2	TGCGCCAGCAGTGATGTAGCGGGGGCCAACACAGATACGCAGTATTTT	CASSDVAGANTDTQYF
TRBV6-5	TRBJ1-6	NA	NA	TGTGCCAGCAGTCCCCCCGGAAGGGGGACACCCCTCCACTTT	CASSPPGRGTPLHF
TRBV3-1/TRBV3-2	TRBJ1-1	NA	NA	TGTGCCAGCAGCCACGGTCGTCACACTGAAGCTTTCTTT	CASSHGRHTEAFF
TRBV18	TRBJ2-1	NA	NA	TGTGCCAGCTCACCAGGGGGGGCTGAGCAGTTCTTC	CASSPGGAEQFF
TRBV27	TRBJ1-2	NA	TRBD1	TGTGCCAGCAAGGGCGACGGGACAGCTCTAGGCTACACCTTC	CASKGDGTALGYTF
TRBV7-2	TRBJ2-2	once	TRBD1	TGTGCCAGCAGCCGCCCTCCAGGGGGCGGTGGGGAGCTGTTTTTT	CASSRPPGGGGELFF
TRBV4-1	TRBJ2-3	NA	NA	TGCGCCAGCAGCCAAGTGAGAAATACGCAGTATTTT	CASSQVRNTQYF
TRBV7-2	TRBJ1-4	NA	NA	TGTGCCAGCAGCGCATTTCAGGGAGGGGAGAAACTGTTTTTT	CASSAFQGGEKLFF
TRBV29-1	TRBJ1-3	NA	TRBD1	TGCAGCGTTGAGACAGGGCTATTAGCTGGAAACACCATATATTTT	CSVETGLLAGNTIYF
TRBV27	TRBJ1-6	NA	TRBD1	TGTGCCACCGGGGACAGAAATTCACCCCTCCACTTT	CATGDRNSPLHF
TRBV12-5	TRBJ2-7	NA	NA	TGTGCTAGTGGTTTGGAACAGGCGAGCTACGAGCAGTACTTC	CASGLEQASYEQYF
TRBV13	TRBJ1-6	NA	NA	TGTGCCAGCAGCTACCGCCCCTTCGGGGGGATTAATTCACCCCTCCACTTT	CASSYRPFGGINSPLHF
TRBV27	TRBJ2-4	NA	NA	TGTGCCAGCAGGTTCAGAGGTGTACTAGCCAAAAACATTCAGTACTTC	CASRFRGVLAKNIQYF
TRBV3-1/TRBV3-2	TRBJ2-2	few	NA	TGTGCCAGCGGGCTTTCCGGGGAGCTGTTTTTT	CASGLSGELFF
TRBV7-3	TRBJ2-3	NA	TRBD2	TGTGCCAGCAGCTTACTAGCGGGGGGCACAGATACGCAGTATTTT	CASSLLAGGTDTQYF
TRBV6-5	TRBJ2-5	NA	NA	TGTGCCAGCAGCGAGGGGACCCAGTACTTC	CASSEGTQYF
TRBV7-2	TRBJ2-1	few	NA	TGTGCCAGCAGCGTCGGAGGGTTGGGATCCAATGAGCAGTTCTTC	CASSVGGLGSNEQFF
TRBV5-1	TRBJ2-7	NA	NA	TGCGCCAGCAGCTCCGACGGGAAAACCTACGAGCAGTACTTC	CASSSDGKTYEQYF
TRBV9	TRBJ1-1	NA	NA	TGTGCCAGCAGCGTAGGGGGAGCCCTGAACACTGAAGCTTTCTTT	CASSVGGALNTEAFF
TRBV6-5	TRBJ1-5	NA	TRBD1	TGTGCCATAAGGGGGGGACAGGGGGCCGGGCAGCCCCAGCATTTT	CAIRGGQGAGQPQHF
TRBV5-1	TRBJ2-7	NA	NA	TGCGCCAGCAGCTTACAGGGAATCGACGAGCAGTACTTC	CASSLQGIDEQYF
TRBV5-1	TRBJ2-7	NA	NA	TGCGCCAGCAGCTCGTATCAGGGGGAGCAGTACTTC	CASSSYQGEQYF
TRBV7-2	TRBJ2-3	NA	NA	TGTGCCAGCAGCTTAGCGCACGCGGGGTCCACAGATACGCAGTATTTT	CASSLAHAGSTDTQYF
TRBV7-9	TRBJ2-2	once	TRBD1	TGTGCCAGCAGCAACGGGACAGTTGGGACCGGGGAGCTGTTTTTT	CASSNGTVGTGELFF
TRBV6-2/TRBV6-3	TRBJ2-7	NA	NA	TGTGCCAGCAGCAATGGAGCCGAGCAGTACTTC	CASSNGAEQYF
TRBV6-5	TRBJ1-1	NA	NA	TGTGCCAGCAGTTACCTGGCCGGGAGGAACACTGAAGCTTTCTTT	CASSYLAGRNTEAFF
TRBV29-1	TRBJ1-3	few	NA	TGCAGCGTGGGCGTTACTGGAAACACCATATATTTT	CSVGVTGNTIYF
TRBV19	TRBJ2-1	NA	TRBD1	TGTGCCAGTAGTATGAGGACAGGGTCCTACAATGAGCAGTTCTTC	CASSMRTGSYNEQFF
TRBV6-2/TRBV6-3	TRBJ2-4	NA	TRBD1	TGTGCCAGCAGTTTCCCGGGACAGGGAGACATTCAGTACTTC	CASSFPGQGDIQYF
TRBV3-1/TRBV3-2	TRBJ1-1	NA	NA	TGTGCCAGCAGCCCACTGGACTCGAACACTGAAGCTTTCTTT	CASSPLDSNTEAFF
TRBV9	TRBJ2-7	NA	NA	TGTGCCAGCAGCGTGTTGGGCAAACTCTCCTACGAGCAGTACTTC	CASSVLGKLSYEQYF
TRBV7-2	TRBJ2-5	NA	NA	TGTGCCAGCAGCGACGACAGATCGTACCAAGAGACCCAGTACTTC	CASSDDRSYQETQYF
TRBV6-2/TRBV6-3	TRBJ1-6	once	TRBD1	TGTGCCAGCAGTGTCCCCGGGACAGGGAATTCACCCCTCCACTTT	CASSVPGTGNSPLHF
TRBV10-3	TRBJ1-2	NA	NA	TGTGCCATCAGTGACGCTAACTATGGCTACACCTTC	CAISDANYGYTF
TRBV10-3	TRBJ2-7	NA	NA	TGTGCCATCAGCGCCAAGGGAGGCGAGCAGTACTTC	CAISAKGGEQYF
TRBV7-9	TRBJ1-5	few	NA	TGTGCCAGCAGCTTAGCAAATTGGGGAGATAGCAATCAGCCCCAGCATTTT	CASSLANWGDSNQPQHF
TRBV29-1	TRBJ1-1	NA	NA	TGCAGCGTTGAAGATCCAGGGTTGAACACTGAAGCTTTCTTT	CSVEDPGLNTEAFF
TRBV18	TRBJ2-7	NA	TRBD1	TGTGCCAGCTCACCGGACAGGGGGCCCTCCTACGAGCAGTACTTC	CASSPDRGPSYEQYF
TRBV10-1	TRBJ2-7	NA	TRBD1	TGCGCCAGCAGTGAGACAGGGGAAGTGTCCGAGCAGTACTTC	CASSETGEVSEQYF
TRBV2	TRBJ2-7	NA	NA	TGTGCCAGCAGTGAGGGGCGGATTTACGAGCAGTACTTC	CASSEGRIYEQYF
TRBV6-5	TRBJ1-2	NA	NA	TGTGCCAGCTGGAACCCAGGGGAGAACTATGGCTACACCTTC	CASWNPGENYGYTF
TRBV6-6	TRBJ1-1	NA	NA	TGTGCCAGCACTAAACAGGACAGGAACACTGAAGCTTTCTTT	CASTKQDRNTEAFF
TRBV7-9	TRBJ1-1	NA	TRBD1	TGTGCCAGCAGCCTATGGACAGGCTATGAAGCTTTCTTT	CASSLWTGYEAFF
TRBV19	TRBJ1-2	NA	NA	TGTGCCAGTAGTATGCGGGGGCTCGACTATGGCTACACCTTC	CASSMRGLDYGYTF
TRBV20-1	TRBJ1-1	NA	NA	TGCAGTGCTAGAGCAGGGCATGAAGCTTTCTTT	CSARAGHEAFF
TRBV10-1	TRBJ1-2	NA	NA	TGCGCCAGCAGTGAGAGTCGGGGAGGTGGCTACACCTTC	CASSESRGGGYTF
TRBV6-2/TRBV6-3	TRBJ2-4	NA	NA	TGTGCCAGCAGTTACCGGGACACACTGAGGGACATTCAGTACTTC	CASSYRDTLRDIQYF
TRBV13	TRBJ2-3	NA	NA	TGTGCCAGCAGCTACGGGGTCAGTCCAGATACGCAGTATTTT	CASSYGVSPDTQYF
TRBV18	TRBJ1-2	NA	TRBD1	TGTGCCAGCTCACCACCCGAGGGGACAGGGGGGATCTATGGCTACACCTTC	CASSPPEGTGGIYGYTF